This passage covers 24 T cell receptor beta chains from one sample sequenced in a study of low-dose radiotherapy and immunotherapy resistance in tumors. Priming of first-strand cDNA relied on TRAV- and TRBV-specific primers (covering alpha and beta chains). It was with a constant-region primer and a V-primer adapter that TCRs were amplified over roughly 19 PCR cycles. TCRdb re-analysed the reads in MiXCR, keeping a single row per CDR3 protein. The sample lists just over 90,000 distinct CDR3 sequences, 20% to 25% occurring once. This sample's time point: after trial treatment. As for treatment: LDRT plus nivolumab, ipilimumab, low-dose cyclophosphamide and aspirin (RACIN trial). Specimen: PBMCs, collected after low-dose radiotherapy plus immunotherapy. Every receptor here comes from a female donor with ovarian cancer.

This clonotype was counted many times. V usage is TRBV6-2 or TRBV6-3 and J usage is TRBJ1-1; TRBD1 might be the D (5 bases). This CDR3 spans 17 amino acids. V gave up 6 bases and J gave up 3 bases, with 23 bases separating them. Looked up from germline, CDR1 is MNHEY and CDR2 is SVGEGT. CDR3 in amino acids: CASSAGGGAVWDTEAFF. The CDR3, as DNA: TGTGCCAGCAGCGCCGGGGGAGGGGCGGTATGGGACACTGAAGCTTTCTTT.

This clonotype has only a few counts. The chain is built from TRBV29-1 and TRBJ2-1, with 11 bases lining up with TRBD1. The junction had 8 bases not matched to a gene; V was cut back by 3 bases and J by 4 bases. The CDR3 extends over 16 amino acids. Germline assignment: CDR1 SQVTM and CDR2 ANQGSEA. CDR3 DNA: TGCAGCGTTGAGGGGGCGGGACAGGGGGTTTACAATGAGCAGTTCTTC. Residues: CSVEGAGQGVYNEQFF.

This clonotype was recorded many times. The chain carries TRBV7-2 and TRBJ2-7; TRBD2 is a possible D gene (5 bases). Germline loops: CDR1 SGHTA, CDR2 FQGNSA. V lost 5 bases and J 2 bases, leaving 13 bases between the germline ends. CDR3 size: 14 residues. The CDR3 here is CASSTSSPPYEQYF. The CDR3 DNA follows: TGTGCCAGCAGCACCTCTAGCCCCCCCTACGAGCAGTACTTC.

For the CDR3, the DNA is TGTGCCAGCAGTCCCCCGGACACTCGTAATGAAAAACTGTTTTTT. Encoded protein: CASSPPDTRNEKLFF. V is TRBV28 and J is TRBJ1-4, with a possible D match to TRBD1 (5 bases). Trimming took off 5 bases at V and 4 bases at J, with 14 bases between the two ends. Germline assignment: CDR1 MDHEN and CDR2 SYDVKM. The CDR3 contains 15 residues.

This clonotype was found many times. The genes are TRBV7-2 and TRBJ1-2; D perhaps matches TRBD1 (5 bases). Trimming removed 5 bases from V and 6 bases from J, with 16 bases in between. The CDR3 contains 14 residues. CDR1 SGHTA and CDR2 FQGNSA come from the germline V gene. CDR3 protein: CASSRRSGRDGYTF. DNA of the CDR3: TGTGCCAGCAGCCGAAGGTCGGGGCGCGATGGCTACACCTTC.

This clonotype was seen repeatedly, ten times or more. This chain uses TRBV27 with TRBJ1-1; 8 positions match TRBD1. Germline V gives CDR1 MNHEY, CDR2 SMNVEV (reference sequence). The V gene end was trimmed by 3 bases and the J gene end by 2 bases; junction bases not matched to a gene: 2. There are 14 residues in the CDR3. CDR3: CASSFGQGNTEAFF. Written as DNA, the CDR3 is TGTGCCAGCAGTTTTGGACAGGGAAACACTGAAGCTTTCTTT.

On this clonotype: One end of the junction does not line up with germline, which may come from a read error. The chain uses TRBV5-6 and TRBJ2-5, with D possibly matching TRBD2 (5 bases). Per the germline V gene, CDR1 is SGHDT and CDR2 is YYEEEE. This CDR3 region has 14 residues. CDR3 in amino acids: CTSSKGRVGETQYF. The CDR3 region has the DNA TGTACCAGCAGCAAAGGGAGAGTGGGCGAGACCCAGTACTTC.

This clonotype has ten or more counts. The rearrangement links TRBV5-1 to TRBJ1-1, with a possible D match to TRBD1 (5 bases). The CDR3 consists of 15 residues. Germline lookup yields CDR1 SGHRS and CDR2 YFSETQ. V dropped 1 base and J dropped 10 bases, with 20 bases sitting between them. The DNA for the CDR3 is TGCGCCAGCAGCTTGCATGGGACTCAGGACGAGCGAGCTTTCTTT. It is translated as CASSLHGTQDERAFF.

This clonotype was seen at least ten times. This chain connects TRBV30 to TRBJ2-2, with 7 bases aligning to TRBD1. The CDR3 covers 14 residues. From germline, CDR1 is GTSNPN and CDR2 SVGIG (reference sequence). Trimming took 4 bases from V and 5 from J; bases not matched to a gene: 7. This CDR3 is CAWNLGQPTGELFF. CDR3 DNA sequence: TGTGCCTGGAACCTGGGACAGCCGACCGGGGAGCTGTTTTTT.

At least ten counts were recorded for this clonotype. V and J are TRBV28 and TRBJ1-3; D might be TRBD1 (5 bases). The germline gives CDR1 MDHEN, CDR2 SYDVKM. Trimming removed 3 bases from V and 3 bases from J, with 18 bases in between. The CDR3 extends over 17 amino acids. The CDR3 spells CASSFRRGEFGGNTIYF. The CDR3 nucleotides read TGTGCCAGCAGTTTTAGACGGGGGGAATTCGGTGGAAACACCATATATTTT.

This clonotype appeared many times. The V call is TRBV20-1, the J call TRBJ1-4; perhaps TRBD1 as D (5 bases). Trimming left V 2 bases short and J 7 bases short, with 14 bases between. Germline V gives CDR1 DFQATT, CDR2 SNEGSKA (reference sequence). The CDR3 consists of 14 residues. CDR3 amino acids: CSARSGGRSEKLFF. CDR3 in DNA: TGCAGTGCTAGATCGGGGGGACGTTCTGAAAAACTGTTTTTT.

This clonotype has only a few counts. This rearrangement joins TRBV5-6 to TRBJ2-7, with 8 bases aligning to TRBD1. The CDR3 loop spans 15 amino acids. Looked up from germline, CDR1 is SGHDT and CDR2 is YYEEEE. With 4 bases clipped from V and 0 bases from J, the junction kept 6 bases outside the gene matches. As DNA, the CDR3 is TGTGCCAGCAGCCGGGGGACAGGAGTCTCCTACGAGCAGTACTTC. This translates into CASSRGTGVSYEQYF. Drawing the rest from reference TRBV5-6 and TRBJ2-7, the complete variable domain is DAGVTQSPTHLIKTRGQQVTLRCSPKSGHDTVSWYQQALGQGPQFIFQYYEEEERQRGNFPDRFSGHQFPNYSSELNVNALLLGDSALYLCASSRGTGVSYEQYFGPGTRLTVT.

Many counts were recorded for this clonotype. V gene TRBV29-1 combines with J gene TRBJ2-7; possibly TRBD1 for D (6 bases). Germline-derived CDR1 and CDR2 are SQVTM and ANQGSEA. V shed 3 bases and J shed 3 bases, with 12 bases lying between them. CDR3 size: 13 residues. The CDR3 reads CSVETDRNYEQYF. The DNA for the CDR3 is TGCAGCGTTGAGACGGACAGAAACTACGAGCAGTACTTC.

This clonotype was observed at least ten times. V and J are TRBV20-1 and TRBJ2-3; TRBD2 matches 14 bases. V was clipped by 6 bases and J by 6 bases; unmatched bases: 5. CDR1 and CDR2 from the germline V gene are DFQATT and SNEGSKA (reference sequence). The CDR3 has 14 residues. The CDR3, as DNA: TGCAGTGCCTCCGGGACTAGCGGGAGCGATACGCAGTATTTT. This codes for CSASGTSGSDTQYF.

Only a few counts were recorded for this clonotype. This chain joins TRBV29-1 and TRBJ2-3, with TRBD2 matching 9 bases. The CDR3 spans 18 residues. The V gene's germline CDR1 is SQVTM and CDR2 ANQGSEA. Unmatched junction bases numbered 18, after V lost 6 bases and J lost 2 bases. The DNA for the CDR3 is TGCAGCGTCCTCCCTTTTCAGCGGGGGGACCCCCACACAGATACGCAGTATTTT. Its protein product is CSVLPFQRGDPHTDTQYF.

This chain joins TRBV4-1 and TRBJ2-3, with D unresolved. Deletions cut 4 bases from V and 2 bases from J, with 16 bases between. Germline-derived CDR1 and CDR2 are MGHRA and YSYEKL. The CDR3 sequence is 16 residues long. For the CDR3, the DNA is TGCGCCAGCAGCCCAACGGCGGCACCCAACACAGATACGCAGTATTTT. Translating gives CASSPTAAPNTDTQYF.

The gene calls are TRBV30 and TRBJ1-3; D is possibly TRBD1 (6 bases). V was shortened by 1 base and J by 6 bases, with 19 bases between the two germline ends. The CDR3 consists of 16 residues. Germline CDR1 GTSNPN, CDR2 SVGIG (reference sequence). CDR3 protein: CAWSGQGRGKQNTIYF. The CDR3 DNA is TGTGCCTGGAGTGGCCAAGGCAGGGGCAAGCAAAACACCATATATTTT.

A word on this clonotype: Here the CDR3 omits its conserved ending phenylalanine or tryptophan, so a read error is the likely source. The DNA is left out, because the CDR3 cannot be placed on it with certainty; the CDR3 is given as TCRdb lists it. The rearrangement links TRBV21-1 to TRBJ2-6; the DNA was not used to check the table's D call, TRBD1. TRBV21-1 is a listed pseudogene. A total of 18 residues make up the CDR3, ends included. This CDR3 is CASSLRQGKIAGANVLTC.

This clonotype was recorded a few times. The CDR3 is CASSQDRRQYNEQFF. In DNA, the CDR3 is TGTGCCAGCAGCCAAGATCGCCGACAGTACAATGAGCAGTTCTTC. The chain recombines TRBV14 with TRBJ2-1, with a tentative D call TRBD1 (5 bases). The CDR3 sequence is 15 residues long. Germline-derived CDR1 and CDR2 are SGHDN and FVKESK. Trimming took off 0 bases at V and 4 bases at J, with 10 bases between the two ends.

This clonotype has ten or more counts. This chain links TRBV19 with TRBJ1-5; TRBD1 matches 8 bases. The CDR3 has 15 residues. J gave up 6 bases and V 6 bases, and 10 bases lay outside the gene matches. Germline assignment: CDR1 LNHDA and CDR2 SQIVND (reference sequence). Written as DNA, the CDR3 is TGTGCCAGTAGATGGGGACAGGCTGGGGTTCAGCCCCAGCATTTT. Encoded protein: CASRWGQAGVQPQHF.

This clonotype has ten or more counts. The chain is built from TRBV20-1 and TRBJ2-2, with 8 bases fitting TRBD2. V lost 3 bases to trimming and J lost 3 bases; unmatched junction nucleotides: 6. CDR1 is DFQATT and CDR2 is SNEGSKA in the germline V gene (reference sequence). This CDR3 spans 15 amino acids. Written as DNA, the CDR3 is TGCAGTGCTAGCCCGCCCGGGAGGGACACCGGGGAGCTGTTTTTT. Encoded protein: CSASPPGRDTGELFF.

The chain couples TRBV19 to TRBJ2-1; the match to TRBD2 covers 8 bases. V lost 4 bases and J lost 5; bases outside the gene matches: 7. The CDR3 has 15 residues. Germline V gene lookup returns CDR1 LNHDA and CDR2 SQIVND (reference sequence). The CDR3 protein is CASSRSTSGHNEQFF. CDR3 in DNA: TGTGCCAGTAGTAGGTCCACTAGCGGCCACAATGAGCAGTTCTTC.

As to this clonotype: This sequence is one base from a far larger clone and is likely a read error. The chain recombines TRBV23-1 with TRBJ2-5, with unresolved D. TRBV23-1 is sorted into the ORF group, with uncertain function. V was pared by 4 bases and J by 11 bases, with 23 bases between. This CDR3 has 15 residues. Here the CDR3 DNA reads TGCGCCAGCAGTCCCCTCAGGAGCTCCTACAATGAGCAGTACTTC. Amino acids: CASSPLRSSYNEQYF.

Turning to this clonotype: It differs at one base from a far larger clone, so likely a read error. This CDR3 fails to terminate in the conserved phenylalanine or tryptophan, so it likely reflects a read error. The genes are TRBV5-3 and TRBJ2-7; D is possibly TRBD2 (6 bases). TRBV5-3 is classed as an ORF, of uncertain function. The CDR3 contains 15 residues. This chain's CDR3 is CASSLGGVAAYEQYS. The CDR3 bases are TGTGCCAGCAGCTTGGGCGGGGTGGCCGCCTACGAGCAGTACTCC.